The clone carrying this T cell receptor (beta chain) has a handful of counts. The antigen is undetermined. The record originates from a study of blood T cells in healthy people across ages. It was with a sample-barcoded 5' primer and a J-beta primer mix that a second PCR of about 6 to 11 cycles was run. One entry per CDR3 protein, called by TCRdb with MiXCR from the 5' RACE reads. Of 550,000 to 600,000 distinct CDR3 sequences in the sample, 25% to 30% were seen once. Study-wide findings and caveats: The recorded TCR beta diversity per million T cells decreased in a roughly linear manner with age.

CDR1 is DFQATT and CDR2 is SNEGSKA in the germline V gene (reference sequence). This CDR3 contains 16 residues. Trimming removed 4 bases at V and 1 base at J, with 19 bases between. V is TRBV20-1 and J is TRBJ2-5; tentatively, D is TRBD1 or TRBD2 (6 bases each). The receptor's source is a woman in her seventies in good health. The sequenced material came from blood. Written as DNA, the CDR3 is TGCAGTGCTACCACCCCCAGGAGGGGGGCCCAAGAGACCCAGTACTTC. This codes for CSATTPRRGAQETQYF.